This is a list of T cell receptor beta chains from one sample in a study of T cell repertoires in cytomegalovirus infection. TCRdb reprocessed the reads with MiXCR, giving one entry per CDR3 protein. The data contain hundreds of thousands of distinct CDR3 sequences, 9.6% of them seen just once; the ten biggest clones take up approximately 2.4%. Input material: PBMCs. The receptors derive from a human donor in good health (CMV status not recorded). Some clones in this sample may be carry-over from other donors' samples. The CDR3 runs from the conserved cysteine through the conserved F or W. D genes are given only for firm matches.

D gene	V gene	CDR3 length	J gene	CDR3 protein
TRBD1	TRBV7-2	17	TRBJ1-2	CASSSPARDSYRYGYTF
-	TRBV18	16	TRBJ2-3	CASSPGAGTPTDTQYF
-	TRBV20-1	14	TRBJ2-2	CSARDLGNTGELFF
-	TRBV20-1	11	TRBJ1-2	CSAGQFYGYTF
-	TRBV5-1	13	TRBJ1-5	CASSFSLGQPQHF
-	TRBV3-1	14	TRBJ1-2	CASSHRGANYGYTF
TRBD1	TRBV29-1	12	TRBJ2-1	CSVVGAGGEQFF
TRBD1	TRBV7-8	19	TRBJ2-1	CASSSQLSFARGFLNEQFF
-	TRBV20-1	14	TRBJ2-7	CSANDRTFSYEQYF
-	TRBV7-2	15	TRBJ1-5	CASSLGRSGNQPQHF
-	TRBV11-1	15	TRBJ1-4	CASSPGQPPNEKLFF
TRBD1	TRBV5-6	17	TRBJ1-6	CASSLAPETGGNSPLHF
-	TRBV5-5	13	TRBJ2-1	CASSFPGWDEQFF
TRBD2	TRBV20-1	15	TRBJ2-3	CSASRTSGGSDTQYF
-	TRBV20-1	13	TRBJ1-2	CSAREWTGYGYTF
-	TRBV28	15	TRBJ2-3	CASSLQDFDTDTQYF
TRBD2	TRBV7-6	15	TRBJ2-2	CASSPGGGNTGELFF
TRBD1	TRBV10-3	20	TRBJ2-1	CAIGGGSQGEGSHSYNEQFF
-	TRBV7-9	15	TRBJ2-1	CASSLLGLEDDEQFF
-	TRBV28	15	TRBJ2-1	CASRSVRGGSNEQFF
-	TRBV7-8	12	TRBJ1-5	CASSDRRQPQHF
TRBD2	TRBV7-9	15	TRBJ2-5	CASSFEAGGEETQYF
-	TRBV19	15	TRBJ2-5	CASSPSSRLGETQYF
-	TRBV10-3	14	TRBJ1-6	CAITAGRNNSPLHF
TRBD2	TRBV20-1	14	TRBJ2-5	CSGSDGGAQETQYF
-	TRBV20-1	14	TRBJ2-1	CSASPGVSGNEQFF
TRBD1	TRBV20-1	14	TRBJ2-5	CSARDPGGRETQYF
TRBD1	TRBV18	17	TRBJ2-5	CASSPQRRNTGGETQYF
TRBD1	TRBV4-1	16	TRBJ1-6	CASSQAGGAGDSPLHF
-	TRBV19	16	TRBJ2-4	CASRDSLILAKNIQYF
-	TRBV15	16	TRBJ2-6	CATSPGRDSGANVLTF
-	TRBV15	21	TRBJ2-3	CATSSAGRTGGPKISTDTQYF
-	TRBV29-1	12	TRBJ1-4	CSVRALNEKLFF
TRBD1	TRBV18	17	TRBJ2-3	CASSPFAGQVGTDTQYF
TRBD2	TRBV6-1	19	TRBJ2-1	CASSPLGLAGGWSYNEQFF
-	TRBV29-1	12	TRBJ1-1	CSVTQGITEAFF
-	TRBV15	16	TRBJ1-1	CATRSRGQGVNTEAFF
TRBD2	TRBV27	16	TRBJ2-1	CASSSGLAGYYNEQFF
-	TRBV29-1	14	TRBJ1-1	CSVEGGGFWTEAFF
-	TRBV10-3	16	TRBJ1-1	CAIRSWGRRPNTEAFF
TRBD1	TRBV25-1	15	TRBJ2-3	CASSDSGQPTDTQYF
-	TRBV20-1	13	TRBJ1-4	CSATDGGNEKLFF
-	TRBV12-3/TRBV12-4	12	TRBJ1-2	CASSFSEYGYTF
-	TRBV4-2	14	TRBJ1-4	CASSQAGTNEKLFF
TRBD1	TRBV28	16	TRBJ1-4	CASNAVGTDYNEKLFF
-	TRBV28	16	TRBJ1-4	CASSWGRTATNEKLFF
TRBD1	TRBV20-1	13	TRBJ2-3	CSAGQGLTDTQYF